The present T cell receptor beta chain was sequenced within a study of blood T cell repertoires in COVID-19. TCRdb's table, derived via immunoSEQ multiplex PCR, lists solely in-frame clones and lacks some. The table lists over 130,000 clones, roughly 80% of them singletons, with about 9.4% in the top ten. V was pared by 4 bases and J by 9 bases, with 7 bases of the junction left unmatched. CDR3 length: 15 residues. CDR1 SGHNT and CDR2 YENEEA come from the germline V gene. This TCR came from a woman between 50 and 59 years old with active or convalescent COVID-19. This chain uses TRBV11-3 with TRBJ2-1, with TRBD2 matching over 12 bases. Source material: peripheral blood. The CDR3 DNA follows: TGTGCCAGCAGCTCCCTAGCGGGGGGGCTGGGTGAGCAGTTCTTC. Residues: CASSSLAGGLGEQFF.